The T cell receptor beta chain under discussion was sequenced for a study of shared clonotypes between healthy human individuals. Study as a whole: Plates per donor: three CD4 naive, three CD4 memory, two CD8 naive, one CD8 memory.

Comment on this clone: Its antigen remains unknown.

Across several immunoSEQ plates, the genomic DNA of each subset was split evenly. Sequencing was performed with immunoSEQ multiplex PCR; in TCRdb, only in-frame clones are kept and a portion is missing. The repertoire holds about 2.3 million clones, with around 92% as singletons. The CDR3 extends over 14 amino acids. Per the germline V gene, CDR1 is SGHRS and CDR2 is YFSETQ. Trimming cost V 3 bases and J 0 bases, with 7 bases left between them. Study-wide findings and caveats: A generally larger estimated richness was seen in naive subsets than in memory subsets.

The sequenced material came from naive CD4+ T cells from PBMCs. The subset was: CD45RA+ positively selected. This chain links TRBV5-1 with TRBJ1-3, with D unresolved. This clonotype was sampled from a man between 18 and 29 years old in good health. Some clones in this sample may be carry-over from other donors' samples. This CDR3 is CASSSSPSGNTIYF. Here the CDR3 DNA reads TGCGCCAGCAGCTCGTCTCCCTCTGGAAACACCATATATTTT.